Presented here are 27 T cell receptor beta chains from one specimen sequenced in a study of CD8 T cells in ankylosing spondylitis (dated by TCRdb to about 2017). These TCRs' antigens remain unknown. Receptors were amplified or captured by 5' RACE. This sample was sequenced with an Illumina HiSeq 2500. Through fastp at Q25 and MiXCR, TCRdb rebuilt clones from the public reads, retaining in-frame beta chains. One record per CDR3 amino acid sequence lists the most common genes and DNA. The sample table records roughly 440,000 distinct CDR3 sequences; roughly 15% of these occur just once. The biggest ten clones account for 1% of the sample. Paper-wide results and their limitations: A TCR beta motif made up of eight highly homologous amino acid variants appeared to be characteristic of blood from ankylosing spondylitis patients.

Input material: blood, either unsorted or a sorted T cell fraction (not recorded which). All receptors come from a male donor with ankylosing spondylitis.

This clonotype was detected only a few times. The J gene is TRBJ2-2, the V gene TRBV27; 9 nucleotides match TRBD1. Germline V gene sequence: CDR1 MNHEY, CDR2 SMNVEV (reference sequence). The V segment lost 6 bases and the J segment 5 bases; nucleotides outside the gene matches: 7. The CDR3 is 15 amino acids. The CDR3 bases are TGTGCCAGCAGGGACGGGACAGGGTCAACCGGGGAGCTGTTTTTT. As protein: CASRDGTGSTGELFF.

The chain combines TRBV2 with TRBJ1-1; the D gene is possibly TRBD1 (5 bases). Trimming stripped 5 bases from V and 0 bases from J, with 7 bases between. The CDR3 loop spans 13 amino acids. Germline V gene data show CDR1 as SNHLY and CDR2 as FYNNEI. The CDR3 DNA reads TGTGCCAGCAGTTGGACACTGAACACTGAAGCTTTCTTT. Translated: CASSWTLNTEAFF. Based on the CDR3 plus reference TRBV2 and TRBJ1-1, the full variable domain is EPEVTQTPSHQVTQMGQEVILRCVPISNHLYFYWYRQILGQKVEFLVSFYNNEISEKSEIFDDQFSVERPDGSNFTLKIRSTKLEDSAMYFCASSWTLNTEAFFGQGTRLTVV.

This clonotype was observed a few times. The chain couples TRBV28 to TRBJ1-5; D is uncertain. The ends were cut back, 5 bases at V and 5 bases at J, with 25 bases in the middle. The germline CDR1 and CDR2 sequences are MDHEN and SYDVKM. The length of the CDR3 is 18 residues. The DNA for the CDR3 is TGTGCCAGCAGTAATTCGGTCGGGCTAGGATCTGTGGATCAGCCCCAGCATTTT. It translates to CASSNSVGLGSVDQPQHF.

This rearrangement joins TRBV25-1 to TRBJ2-5; perhaps TRBD2 as D (6 bases). Germline CDR1 and CDR2: MGHDK and SYGVNS. V lost 5 bases to trimming and J lost 1 base, with 14 bases between them. The CDR3 has 15 residues. The CDR3 bases are TGTGCCAGCAGTCCGGGAGACAGAACCCAAGAGACCCAGTACTTC. Its protein product is CASSPGDRTQETQYF.

This chain connects TRBV5-5 to TRBJ2-5, with TRBD2 matching over 7 bases. With V trimmed by 2 bases and J by 5 bases, 12 bases remained unmatched. The CDR3 has 16 residues. CDR1 is SGHKS and CDR2 is YYEKEE in the germline V gene (reference sequence). The CDR3 sequence: CASSLGGRVSAETQYF. The CDR3 bases are TGTGCCAGCAGCTTAGGCGGGAGAGTATCGGCGGAGACCCAGTACTTC.

This chain links TRBV20-1 with TRBJ1-6, with 7 bases identical to TRBD1. CDR3 length equals 17 residues. Germline-derived CDR1 and CDR2 are DFQATT and SNEGSKA (reference sequence). V lost 1 base and J lost 3; bases outside the gene matches: 9. The DNA of the CDR3 is TGCAGTGCTAGAGGCGTGGGGGACAGCAACTATAATTCACCCCTCCACTTT. This codes for CSARGVGDSNYNSPLHF.

This clonotype was detected a few times. The chain joins TRBV20-1 to TRBJ2-3, with 13 bases lining up with TRBD2. After removal of 5 bases from V and 5 bases from J, the junction contained 7 bases not matched to a gene. The CDR3 runs to 15 residues. Germline V gene data show CDR1 as DFQATT and CDR2 as SNEGSKA (reference sequence). The CDR3 here is CSAPTLAGGRDTQYF. The CDR3 DNA is TGCAGTGCTCCAACACTAGCGGGGGGGCGAGATACGCAGTATTTT.

The CDR3 nucleotides are TGTGCCAGCAGTTACCCCGGAGGCGGTAGGTCCACAGATACGCAGTATTTT. Protein sequence: CASSYPGGGRSTDTQYF. The rearrangement joins TRBV6-2 or TRBV6-3 to TRBJ2-3; the D gene is possibly TRBD2 (5 bases). Germline V lookup: CDR1 MNHEY, CDR2 SVGEGT. This CDR3 spans 17 amino acids. V shed 2 bases and J shed 2 bases, with 17 bases lying between them.

This clonotype came up many times. The chain uses TRBV12-3 or TRBV12-4 and TRBJ1-1, with D unclear. Trimming took 3 bases from V and 0 from J, leaving 8 bases between them. CDR3 length: 14 residues. CDR3 DNA sequence: TGTGCCAGCAGTTTTGTCCGAATGAACACTGAAGCTTTCTTT. As protein: CASSFVRMNTEAFF.

The sample holds a few counts of this clonotype. This sequence joins TRBV7-9 and TRBJ1-4; a weak D match, TRBD1 (6 bases). Germline V lookup: CDR1 SEHNR, CDR2 FQNEAQ (reference sequence). Trimming removed 5 bases at V and 3 bases at J, with 13 bases between. This CDR3 is built from 15 residues. CDR3 nucleotides: TGTGCCAGCAGCCCCGGGACACACGCTAATGAAAAACTGTTTTTT. It specifies CASSPGTHANEKLFF.

This clonotype was recorded at least ten times. V is TRBV5-1 and J is TRBJ2-7; D unclear. With 4 bases removed from V and 3 bases from J, the gap between germline ends came to 14 bases. Germline loops: CDR1 SGHRS, CDR2 YFSETQ. The CDR3 is 14 amino acids. CDR3 amino acids: CASSPEVGYYEQYF. The CDR3 nucleotides read TGCGCCAGCAGCCCCGAGGTAGGATACTACGAGCAGTACTTC. The full variable domain, in which reference TRBV5-1 and TRBJ2-7 provide the parts outside the CDR3, is KAGVTQTPRYLIKTRGQQVTLSCSPISGHRSVSWYQQTPGQGLQFLFEYFSETQRNKGNFPGRFSGRQFSNSRSEMNVSTLELGDSALYLCASSPEVGYYEQYFGPGTRLTVT.

This clonotype was seen more than once but under ten times. The genes are TRBV20-1 and TRBJ2-1; 9 bases map to TRBD2. The CDR3 totals 16 residues. The germline CDR1 and CDR2 sequences are DFQATT and SNEGSKA (reference sequence). The V segment lost 2 bases and the J segment 0 bases; nucleotides outside the gene matches: 5. The CDR3 DNA is TGCAGTGCTAGATCGCGACTAGCGGACTCCTACAATGAGCAGTTCTTC. Amino acid sequence: CSARSRLADSYNEQFF.

This chain connects TRBV20-1 to TRBJ2-5; 9 positions agree with TRBD2. CDR3 length equals 13 residues. The V gene's germline CDR1 is DFQATT and CDR2 SNEGSKA (reference sequence). V lost 5 bases, J lost 3 bases, and 4 bases stayed unmatched. As DNA, the CDR3 is TGCAGTGCTTGTCCTAGCGGGGAAGAGACCCAGTACTTC. Protein product: CSACPSGEETQYF.

The rearrangement uses TRBV5-1 and TRBJ2-3, with D maybe TRBD1 (5 bases). The CDR3 runs to 15 residues. CDR1 is SGHRS and CDR2 is YFSETQ in the germline V gene. V shed 1 base and J shed 0 bases, with 9 bases lying between them. CDR3 sequence: CASSLRQISTDTQYF. DNA for the CDR3: TGCGCCAGCAGCTTGCGACAGATTAGCACAGATACGCAGTATTTT.

In this sample, this clonotype turned up many times. The chain is built from TRBV29-1 and TRBJ2-5; tentatively, D is TRBD2 (6 bases). Trimming removed 5 bases at V and 4 bases at J, with 20 bases between. The germline V gene has CDR1 SQVTM and CDR2 ANQGSEA. The CDR3 sequence is 15 residues long. The CDR3 nucleotides are TGCAGCGTTAAGTGGAGTAGCGGTCCTCCAGAGACCCAGTACTTC. Encoded protein: CSVKWSSGPPETQYF.

The rearrangement links TRBV29-1 to TRBJ1-2; D is uncertain. The CDR3 loop spans 9 amino acids. Germline CDR1 is SQVTM and CDR2 is ANQGSEA. The V and J ends lost 6 bases and 6 bases respectively, with 5 bases between them. The CDR3 region has the DNA TGCAGCGTGGATAATGGCTACACCTTC. It specifies CSVDNGYTF. The whole variable domain, remainder taken from reference TRBV29-1 and TRBJ1-2, is SAVISQKPSRDICQRGTSLTIQCQVDSQVTMMFWYRQQPGQSLTLIATANQGSEATYESGFVIDKFPISRPNLTFSTLTVSNMSPEDSSIYLCSVDNGYTFGSGTRLTVV.

This clonotype came up once. The rearrangement uses TRBV4-3 and TRBJ2-1; 8 nucleotides match TRBD1. The V and J ends lost 1 base and 7 bases, in that order; junction bases with no gene match: 9. Germline V gene data show CDR1 as LGHNA and CDR2 as YSLEER. The CDR3 consists of 16 residues. CDR3 DNA: TGCGCCAGCAGCCAAGTTAGGGGGACAGGAGCAAATGAGCAGTTCTTC. It encodes CASSQVRGTGANEQFF.

The chain uses TRBV7-8 and TRBJ2-7; TRBD1 matches at 7 bases. V lost 0 bases, J lost 3 bases, and 2 bases stayed unmatched. Germline loops: CDR1 SGHVS, CDR2 FQNEAQ. The CDR3 length is 14 residues. DNA for the CDR3: TGTGCCAGCAGCTTAGCGGGACAGTACTACGAGCAGTACTTC. Protein sequence: CASSLAGQYYEQYF.

This clonotype has a count of ten or more. The J gene is TRBJ2-1, the V gene TRBV5-1; 12 nucleotides match TRBD1. With V trimmed by 4 bases and J by 10 bases, 6 bases remained unmatched. From germline, CDR1 is SGHRS and CDR2 YFSETQ. This CDR3 has 14 amino acids. CDR3 sequence (DNA): TGCGCCAGCAGCCCAGGGACAGGGGGCGGCGAGCAGTTCTTC. Encoded protein: CASSPGTGGGEQFF.

This clonotype was seen ten or more times. The J gene is TRBJ2-1, the V gene TRBV29-1; D uncertain. Trimming removed 2 bases from V and 7 bases from J, with 3 bases in between. This CDR3 is 10 amino acids long. Germline V CDR1 and CDR2: SQVTM, ANQGSEA. The CDR3 region has the DNA TGCAGCGTTGAAAGGAATGAGCAGTTCTTC. Its protein product is CSVERNEQFF.

In its sample, this clonotype was seen many times. This sequence joins TRBV20-1 and TRBJ2-1; tentatively, D is TRBD1 (5 bases). CDR1 DFQATT and CDR2 SNEGSKA come from the germline V gene (reference sequence). This CDR3 comprises 12 residues. V lost 6 bases, J lost 9 bases, and 15 bases lay in between. CDR3 sequence reads: CSAPGFVSEQFF. In DNA, the CDR3 is TGCAGTGCCCCAGGGTTTGTCAGTGAGCAGTTCTTC.

This chain links TRBV7-2 with TRBJ2-5; 15 bases agree with TRBD2. With 1 base clipped from V and 8 bases from J, the junction kept 5 bases outside the gene matches. CDR1 SGHTA and CDR2 FQGNSA come from the germline V gene. The CDR3 length is 16 residues. The CDR3 nucleotides read TGTGCCAGCAGCTTAGTGGGACTAGCGGGGGGTGGTACCCAGTACTTC. Encoded protein: CASSLVGLAGGGTQYF.

This chain links TRBV11-3 with TRBJ1-3; D might be TRBD1 (6 bases). This CDR3 is built from 15 residues. Germline CDR1 reads SGHNT; CDR2 reads YENEEA. Trimming took off 3 bases at V and 9 bases at J, with 18 bases between the two ends. DNA of the CDR3: TGTGCCAGCAGCTTTAGGACAGCCACTGTAACCACCATATATTTT. Its protein is CASSFRTATVTTIYF.

The V and J genes are TRBV15 and TRBJ2-7, with no clear D. This CDR3 is 15 amino acids long. The V end lost 0 bases, the J end lost 0 bases, and 9 bases lay between the germline ends. Germline CDR1 reads LNHNV; CDR2 reads YYDKDF (reference sequence). CDR3: CATSRDPMVSYEQYF. CDR3 nucleotide sequence: TGTGCCACCAGCAGAGATCCAATGGTCTCCTACGAGCAGTACTTC.

This clonotype has ten or more counts. The V and J genes are TRBV5-6 and TRBJ1-2, with TRBD1 matching 7 bases. CDR3 length: 14 residues. Germline V CDR1 and CDR2: SGHDT, YYEEEE. V dropped 3 bases and J dropped 1; count of bases not matched to a gene: 3. The CDR3 here is CASSSGQLNYGYTF. The CDR3 DNA reads as TGTGCCAGCAGCTCGGGACAGCTTAACTATGGCTACACCTTC.

The J gene is TRBJ1-4, the V gene TRBV7-8; TRBD1 aligns across 8 bases. With V trimmed by 5 bases and J by 8 bases, 7 bases remained unmatched. Per the germline V gene, CDR1 is SGHVS and CDR2 is FQNEAQ. The CDR3 length is 14 residues. CDR3 bases: TGTGCCAGCAGCCCAGGGACAGGCACCGAAAAACTGTTTTTT. Translating gives CASSPGTGTEKLFF.

This chain links TRBV30 with TRBJ2-3; D is uncertain. The CDR3 has 13 amino acids. Deletions cut 1 base from V and 2 bases from J, with 7 bases between. Per germline, CDR1 GTSNPN and CDR2 SVGIG (reference sequence). CDR3 DNA sequence: TGTGCCTGGAGTGCTAGTCCCACAGATACGCAGTATTTT. Residues: CAWSASPTDTQYF.